This T cell receptor (beta chain) appears in the sequencing data of a study of blood T cells in healthy people across ages. Study context: Per every two T cells, about one barcoded beta molecule was captured by template switching.

Every donor provided 9.5 to 10 milliliters of peripheral blood. On this clonotype: The antigen is undetermined.

Looked up from germline, CDR1 is MNHEY and CDR2 is SVGAGI. This CDR3 has 16 residues. V gave up 5 bases and J gave up 3 bases; unmatched junction bases: 9. Sample-barcoded 5' priming and a J-beta primer mix drove a second PCR of roughly 6 to 12 cycles. Every single cDNA molecule received a tag from a template-switch adaptor with 12 random nucleotides. TCRdb processed the 5' RACE reads anew with MiXCR; each CDR3 protein has one entry. The data contain 1 million or so distinct CDR3 sequences, more than 40% of them seen just once; the ten biggest clones take up about 20%. General observations from the study: Relative to aged donors, long-lived donors carried more naive CD4+ cells and displayed higher diversity.

Sample: blood. The chain joins TRBV6-5 to TRBJ1-2; TRBD1 matches at 10 bases. The clonotype comes from a woman aged 60 to 75 in good health. In DNA, the CDR3 is TGTGCCAGCAGTCAACCTCGGACAGGGGGAGACTATGGCTACACCTTC. Encoded protein: CASSQPRTGGDYGYTF.